Below are 20 T cell receptor beta chains sequenced from a single sample in a study of blood T cell repertoires in COVID-19. TCRdb's copy holds only in-frame clones and misses some; the assay was immunoSEQ multiplex PCR. The sample records about 68,000 clones, roughly nine tenths being singletons. The sample consisted of peripheral blood. The receptors derive from a woman aged 45-59 years with COVID-19, enrolled during active disease.

The table lists this clone with a count of one. The CDR3 region has the DNA TGTGCCAGCAGTCCCCCGGACAGCTATAATGAAAAACTGTTTTTT. It specifies CASSPPDSYNEKLFF. The chain is built from TRBV28 and TRBJ1-4; TRBD1 might be the D (6 bases). V shed 5 bases and J shed 4 bases, with 14 bases lying between them. From germline, CDR1 is MDHEN and CDR2 SYDVKM. This CDR3 is 15 amino acids long.

The V gene is TRBV6-5, the J gene TRBJ1-5, with a weak D call TRBD1 (5 bases). Trimming stripped 6 bases from V and 5 bases from J, with 17 bases between. Germline CDR1 reads MNHEY; CDR2 reads SVGAGI. This CDR3 region has 15 residues. In DNA, the CDR3 is TGTGCCAGCAGCCCACTTTCAGGGCTGGATCAGCCCCAGCATTTT. It is translated as CASSPLSGLDQPQHF.

The chain combines TRBV5-1 with TRBJ2-2, with D tentatively TRBD1 (6 bases). The CDR3 has 15 amino acids. Trimming cost V 2 bases and J 0 bases, with 8 bases left between them. Germline CDR1 and CDR2: SGHRS and YFSETQ. The CDR3 DNA is TGCGCCAGCAGCTTTCGGACAGCGAACACCGGGGAGCTGTTTTTT. Residues: CASSFRTANTGELFF.

The chain couples TRBV7-3 to TRBJ2-2, with 7 bases identical to TRBD1. The junction had 3 bases not matched to a gene; V was cut back by 2 bases and J by 0 bases. CDR1 is SGHTA, CDR2 FQGTGA, per germline. This CDR3 is built from 16 residues. The CDR3 here is CASSLYGTANTGELFF. In nucleotides, the CDR3 is TGTGCCAGCAGCTTATACGGGACAGCGAACACCGGGGAGCTGTTTTTT.

The sample holds one count of this clone. The rearrangement links TRBV5-8 to TRBJ2-5; possible D gene TRBD1, 6 bases. Trimming took 0 bases from V and 5 from J, leaving 23 bases between them. This CDR3 comprises 18 residues. Germline V gene sequence: CDR1 SGHTS, CDR2 YDEGEE. CDR3 sequence reads: CASSLGLKANTGSETQYF. As DNA, the CDR3 is TGTGCCAGCAGCTTGGGCCTAAAAGCAAACACAGGGAGCGAGACCCAGTACTTC.

The chain combines TRBV18 with TRBJ1-1, with 10 nucleotides matching TRBD1. V was pared by 2 bases and J by 4 bases, with 4 bases of the junction left unmatched. The V gene's germline CDR1 is KGHSH and CDR2 LQKENI. CDR3 length: 15 amino acids. The CDR3 sequence is CASSPWTGGGTEAFF. CDR3 bases: TGTGCCAGCTCACCATGGACAGGGGGGGGCACTGAAGCTTTCTTT.

J is TRBJ2-2 and V is TRBV21-1; the table gives TRBD2 as D, unverified against the DNA. TRBV21-1 is a listed pseudogene. This CDR3 contains 17 residues. CDR3 loop: CASSKGPEARSPGELFF. In DNA form, the CDR3 reads TGTGCCAGCAGCAAAGGTCCGGAGGCCCGATCCCCCGGGGAGCTGTTTTTT.

J is TRBJ2-3 and V is TRBV19, with 7 bases identical to TRBD2. The ends lost 1 base at V and 2 bases at J; junction bases unmatched: 3. The CDR3 loop spans 15 amino acids. Germline V lookup: CDR1 LNHDA, CDR2 SQIVND (reference sequence). Here the CDR3 reads CASSIGEGPTDTQYF. CDR3 nucleotide sequence: TGTGCCAGTAGTATAGGGGAGGGACCCACAGATACGCAGTATTTT.

The chain uses TRBV24-1 and TRBJ2-1, with 9 nucleotides matching TRBD1. Germline V lookup: CDR1 KGHDR, CDR2 SFDVKD. CDR3 length equals 16 residues. V gave up 4 bases and J gave up 7 bases; unmatched junction bases: 10. The CDR3 is CATSDPRDRVSNEQFF. Here the CDR3 DNA reads TGTGCCACCAGTGACCCCCGGGACAGGGTTTCGAATGAGCAGTTCTTC.

The CDR3 bases are TGTGCCAGCAGCCCGCAGGGGTTCTCTGGGGCCAACGTCCTGACTTTC. As protein: CASSPQGFSGANVLTF. The chain uses TRBV7-2 and TRBJ2-6; D is perhaps TRBD1 (6 bases). Germline V lookup: CDR1 SGHTA, CDR2 FQGNSA. The V end lost 5 bases, the J end lost 0 bases, and 11 bases lay between the germline ends. The CDR3 consists of 16 residues. The entire variable domain, with the rest obtained from reference TRBV7-2 and TRBJ2-6, is as follows: GAGVSQSPSNKVTEKGKDVELRCDPISGHTALYWYRQSLGQGLEFLIYFQGNSAPDKSGLPSDRFSAERTGGSVSTLTIQRTQQEDSAVYLCASSPQGFSGANVLTFGAGSRLTVL.

A single count supports this clone. DNA for the CDR3: TGCGCCAGCAGCCAACCCGGCCGACGGAGGACCTACGAGCAGTACTTC. This translates into CASSQPGRRRTYEQYF. The chain employs TRBV4-1 and TRBJ2-7, with a possible D match to TRBD2 (5 bases). Germline-derived CDR1 and CDR2 are MGHRA and YSYEKL. There are 16 residues in the CDR3. Trimming removed 2 bases at V and 2 bases at J, with 16 bases between.

The chain couples TRBV28 to TRBJ2-3; D unresolved. Trimming left V 3 bases short and J 3 bases short, with 7 bases between. The CDR3 spans 13 residues. The V gene's germline CDR1 is MDHEN and CDR2 SYDVKM. The CDR3 DNA sequence: TGTGCCAGCAGTTTGGCAGGTACAGATACGCAGTATTTT. Encoded protein: CASSLAGTDTQYF.

This clone has a single count. Here the CDR3 reads CASTFRGGNQPQHF. CDR3 bases: TGTGCCAGCACCTTCAGGGGCGGCAATCAGCCCCAGCATTTT. V usage is TRBV2 and J usage is TRBJ1-5; the D gene is possibly TRBD1 (6 bases). Trimming removed 7 bases from V and 2 bases from J, with 12 bases in between. CDR1 is SNHLY and CDR2 is FYNNEI in the germline V gene. The CDR3 has 14 residues.

The chain couples TRBV19 to TRBJ2-2; 7 nucleotides agree with TRBD2. CDR3 length equals 15 residues. J lost 5 bases, V lost 4 bases, and 7 bases had no gene match. Germline CDR1 is LNHDA and CDR2 is SQIVND (reference sequence). CDR3 nucleotide sequence: TGTGCCAGTAGTAAGGGAGGGACTGGGACCGGGGAGCTGTTTTTT. This codes for CASSKGGTGTGELFF.

This rearrangement joins TRBV12-5 to TRBJ2-1; the D gene is possibly TRBD2 (6 bases). Germline V CDR1 and CDR2: LGHNT, FRNRAP. This CDR3 contains 11 residues. CDR3 bases: TGTGCCTCCGGAGGGTCCCATGAGCAGTTCTTC. Translated, it gives CASGGSHEQFF.

J is TRBJ2-3 and V is TRBV5-1, with D possibly matching TRBD1 (5 bases). CDR3 length: 14 amino acids. CDR1 is SGHRS and CDR2 is YFSETQ in the germline V gene. V lost 6 bases to trimming and J lost 4 bases, with 15 bases between them. In nucleotides, the CDR3 is TGCGCCAGCAACCTGGGGCATGCCTCAGATACGCAGTATTTT. Translated, it gives CASNLGHASDTQYF. Combining the CDR3 with reference TRBV5-1 and TRBJ2-3 gives the whole variable domain KAGVTQTPRYLIKTRGQQVTLSCSPISGHRSVSWYQQTPGQGLQFLFEYFSETQRNKGNFPGRFSGRQFSNSRSEMNVSTLELGDSALYLCASNLGHASDTQYFGPGTRLTVL.

The J gene is TRBJ1-2, the V gene TRBV27, with a weak D call TRBD1 (5 bases). V gave up 6 bases and J gave up 2 bases, with 13 bases separating them. Germline V lookup: CDR1 MNHEY, CDR2 SMNVEV (reference sequence). The CDR3 length is 14 residues. The CDR3 sequence is CASSPLSGNYGYTF. CDR3 coding DNA: TGTGCCAGCAGCCCCTTATCAGGGAACTATGGCTACACCTTC.

This clone came up a few times. The chain has TRBV19 and TRBJ2-3, with D unresolved. The V gene lost 5 bases and the J gene lost 0 bases, with 9 bases spanning the gap. This CDR3 is built from 14 residues. The germline V gene has CDR1 LNHDA and CDR2 SQIVND (reference sequence). CDR3 protein: CASSSSFSTDTQYF. The CDR3 DNA is TGTGCCAGTAGTTCCAGTTTTAGCACAGATACGCAGTATTTT.

This chain connects TRBV24-1 to TRBJ2-1; D possibly corresponds to TRBD2 (5 bases). The germline V gene has CDR1 KGHDR and CDR2 SFDVKD. V lost 5 bases, J lost 7 bases, and 17 bases lay in between. The CDR3 runs 15 residues. The CDR3, as DNA: TGTGCCACCAGTGGCCTCGGGAACTCCGAAAATGAGCAGTTCTTC. Encoded protein: CATSGLGNSENEQFF.

The chain joins TRBV30 to TRBJ2-1, with 13 bases fitting TRBD2. The CDR3 is 17 amino acids. J was trimmed by 5 bases and V by 2 bases; bases with no gene match: 9. Germline CDR1 GTSNPN, CDR2 SVGIG (reference sequence). CDR3 coding DNA: TGTGCCTGGAGTTTGAGACTAGCGGGAGGTAGGGACAATGAGCAGTTCTTC. This translates into CAWSLRLAGGRDNEQFF.